Listed here are 25 T cell receptor beta chains from one sample, sequenced in a study of shared clonotypes between healthy human individuals. CD45RO-negative CD8 cells positively selected for CCR7 made up the naive population, which excluded terminally differentiated effector memory CD45RA+ cells. Measured with immunoSEQ multiplex PCR; TCRdb has only the in-frame clones, and not every one. The table shows about 870,000 clones, with more than 85% occurring only once. The sequencing input was naive CD8+ T cells sorted from blood. Source of these receptors: a young man in good health.

The rearrangement uses TRBV5-5 and TRBJ2-1, with D perhaps given as TRBD1 or TRBD2 (7 bases each). V shed 0 bases and J shed 0 bases, with 10 bases lying between them. This CDR3 has 16 amino acids. CDR1 and CDR2 from the germline V gene are SGHKS and YYEKEE (reference sequence). CDR3 DNA: TGTGCCAGCAGCTTGGCAGGGGGGGCCTCCTACAATGAGCAGTTCTTC. Its translation is CASSLAGGASYNEQFF.

The CDR3 reads CASSYSTGQGVYEQYF. In DNA form, the CDR3 reads TGTGCCAGCAGTTACTCGACAGGACAGGGGGTCTACGAGCAGTACTTC. The chain links TRBV6-5 to TRBJ2-7; TRBD1 matches at 10 bases. Germline trimming cut 0 bases from V and 3 bases from J; bases unmatched to any gene: 5. The CDR3 length is 16 residues. Per germline, CDR1 MNHEY and CDR2 SVGAGI.

J is TRBJ2-5 and V is TRBV28, with TRBD2 identical over 7 bases. Germline-derived CDR1 and CDR2 are MDHEN and SYDVKM. The CDR3 is made up of 14 amino acids. The V segment lost 6 bases and the J segment 10 bases; nucleotides outside the gene matches: 14. The CDR3 is CASSRTSARGGQYF. Written as DNA, the CDR3 is TGTGCCAGCAGCCGTACTAGCGCTCGAGGTGGCCAGTACTTC.

V gene TRBV19 combines with J gene TRBJ2-2, with no clear D. V was cut by 1 base and J by 1 base, with 13 bases left in between. The length of the CDR3 is 17 residues. The germline V gene encodes CDR1 LNHDA and CDR2 SQIVND (reference sequence). The CDR3 DNA reads as TGTGCCAGTAGTATAGGGTTCTTGGGCAAGAACACCGGGGAGCTGTTTTTT. Protein sequence: CASSIGFLGKNTGELFF.

As DNA, the CDR3 is TGTGCCAGCAGCGGGGGGGTAGATGAAAAACTGTTTTTT. Amino acids: CASSGGVDEKLFF. The chain carries TRBV9 and TRBJ1-4; TRBD1 is a possible D gene (5 bases). The CDR3 runs to 13 residues. CDR1 and CDR2 from the germline V gene are SGDLS and YYNGEE. Trimming removed 3 bases from V and 6 bases from J, with 9 bases in between.

The chain uses TRBV5-1 and TRBJ2-1, with 12 nucleotides matching TRBD2. The CDR3 loop spans 17 amino acids. From germline, CDR1 is SGHRS and CDR2 YFSETQ. Trimming removed 4 bases from V and 0 bases from J; junction bases left unmatched: 5. CDR3 in amino acids: CASSPGLAGSSYNEQFF. CDR3 bases: TGCGCCAGCAGCCCCGGACTAGCGGGAAGCTCCTACAATGAGCAGTTCTTC.

The rearrangement links TRBV7-2 to TRBJ1-5; D not resolved. CDR3 size: 13 residues. The V and J ends lost 2 bases and 6 bases respectively, with 8 bases between them. CDR1 is SGHTA, CDR2 FQGNSA, per germline. DNA of the CDR3: TGTGCCAGCAGCTTATGGGAAAGTCAGCCCCAGCATTTT. Its translation is CASSLWESQPQHF.

This clone was counted a single time. This chain connects TRBV7-9 to TRBJ2-2; TRBD1 agrees at 8 bases. The CDR3 sequence is 16 residues long. J gave up 5 bases and V 4 bases, and 9 bases lay outside the gene matches. Germline CDR1 reads SEHNR; CDR2 reads FQNEAQ (reference sequence). Here the CDR3 reads CASSSRTTGVTGELFF. CDR3 in DNA: TGTGCCAGCAGCTCCAGAACGACAGGGGTAACCGGGGAGCTGTTTTTT.

The chain uses TRBV11-2 and TRBJ2-7; no clear D. The V gene lost 5 bases and the J gene lost 6 bases, with 11 bases spanning the gap. CDR3 length: 12 amino acids. The germline V gene encodes CDR1 SGHAT and CDR2 FQNNGV. The CDR3 nucleotides are TGTGCCAGCAGCCTCAGACCCTTCGAGCAGTACTTC. It yields the protein CASSLRPFEQYF.

V usage is TRBV29-1 and J usage is TRBJ2-7; perhaps TRBD1 as D (5 bases). This CDR3 has 13 residues. Trimming took off 6 bases at V and 3 bases at J, with 15 bases between the two ends. CDR1 and CDR2 from the germline V gene are SQVTM and ANQGSEA. In DNA form, the CDR3 reads TGCAGCGTCGACCGGCTAGACAGCTACGAGCAGTACTTC. This gives the protein CSVDRLDSYEQYF.

The rearrangement uses TRBV29-1 and TRBJ1-1; D is unclear. Trimming left V 3 bases short and J 4 bases short, with 9 bases between. In germline, CDR1 is SQVTM, CDR2 ANQGSEA. The CDR3 extends over 12 amino acids. The CDR3 DNA is TGCAGCGTTGATCGGGGTCCCACTGAAGCTTTCTTT. This translates into CSVDRGPTEAFF.

The chain is built from TRBV25-1 and TRBJ1-2; 7 nucleotides align to TRBD1. The V gene's germline CDR1 is MGHDK and CDR2 SYGVNS. The CDR3 sequence is 13 residues long. After removal of 2 bases from V and 8 bases from J, the junction contained 5 bases not matched to a gene. The CDR3 DNA follows: TGTGCCAGCAGTGAAATTGACAGGGAGGGCTACACCTTC. Its translation is CASSEIDREGYTF.

The rearrangement joins TRBV6-1 to TRBJ2-1, with D uncertain. Germline loops: CDR1 MNHNS, CDR2 SASEGT. Trimming pared 4 bases from V and 2 bases from J, leaving 18 bases between. CDR3 length: 17 amino acids. CDR3 DNA: TGTGCCAGCAGTGGGATTCATACGCTAGTCGCCTACAATGAGCAGTTCTTC. Protein sequence: CASSGIHTLVAYNEQFF.

CDR3 region: CASSLTRGYYEQYF. CDR3 nucleotide sequence: TGCGCCAGCAGCTTGACCAGGGGGTACTACGAGCAGTACTTC. V and J are TRBV5-1 and TRBJ2-7; 7 bases agree with TRBD1. The J segment lost 3 bases and the V segment lost 1 base, leaving 4 bases of the junction unmatched. The CDR3 extends over 14 amino acids. Germline CDR1 and CDR2: SGHRS and YFSETQ.

The chain is built from TRBV29-1 and TRBJ1-2; 9 nucleotides align to TRBD1. CDR1 is SQVTM and CDR2 is ANQGSEA in the germline V gene. The trim removed 6 bases at V and 6 bases at J, leaving 20 bases unmatched. The CDR3 loop spans 17 amino acids. CDR3 nucleotide sequence: TGCAGCGTCTTTCTAATACCCGGGACAGGGACGATCGATGGCTACACCTTC. Translated: CSVFLIPGTGTIDGYTF.

V gene TRBV5-1 combines with J gene TRBJ1-3; tentative D call: TRBD1 (5 bases). The V end was cut by 7 bases, the J end by 11 bases, with 13 bases between. This CDR3 spans 11 amino acids. Germline V gene lookup returns CDR1 SGHRS and CDR2 YFSETQ. The chain's CDR3 is CASGDSLAIYF. For the CDR3, the DNA is TGCGCCAGCGGGGACTCCTTAGCCATATATTTT.

This CDR3 is CASSLGTSGGNTGELFF. For the CDR3, the DNA is TGTGCCAGCAGCCTGGGGACTAGCGGGGGGAACACCGGGGAGCTGTTTTTT. The chain links TRBV7-9 to TRBJ2-2; 14 bases map to TRBD2. The junction had 3 bases not matched to a gene; V was cut back by 5 bases and J by 1 base. The CDR3 runs 17 residues. The V gene's germline CDR1 is SEHNR and CDR2 FQNEAQ (reference sequence).

To note about this clone: Other DNA sequences from this sample encode an identical CDR3 as well. J is TRBJ1-5 and V is TRBV27; 7 nucleotides match TRBD1. This CDR3 is built from 14 residues. Trimming cost V 6 bases and J 1 base; bases outside gene matches: 3. Germline values: CDR1 MNHEY, CDR2 SMNVEV (reference sequence). In DNA, the CDR3 is TGTGCCAGCAGCCCGGGACAGAGCAATCAGCCCCAGCATTTT. This sequence encodes CASSPGQSNQPQHF.

The rearrangement joins TRBV4-1 to TRBJ2-4, with 10 nucleotides matching TRBD1. The V gene end was trimmed by 3 bases and the J gene end by 6 bases; junction bases not matched to a gene: 5. The CDR3 runs 15 residues. Germline CDR1 is MGHRA and CDR2 is YSYEKL. The CDR3 here is CASSHLGDRGNIQYF. CDR3 bases: TGCGCCAGCAGCCACCTCGGGGACAGGGGAAACATTCAGTACTTC.

The rearrangement links TRBV4-1 to TRBJ2-6; 8 nucleotides match TRBD2. V was clipped by 0 bases and J by 2 bases; unmatched bases: 9. CDR1 is MGHRA and CDR2 is YSYEKL in the germline V gene. The CDR3 extends over 19 amino acids. The CDR3 region is CASSQDSGTPRPGANVLTF. CDR3 in DNA: TGCGCCAGCAGCCAAGATAGCGGGACACCGCGGCCTGGGGCCAACGTCCTGACTTTC.

This sequence joins TRBV29-1 and TRBJ2-3; 10 nucleotides align to TRBD1. Unmatched junction bases numbered 6, after V lost 4 bases and J lost 2 bases. The CDR3 has 15 amino acids. From germline, CDR1 is SQVTM and CDR2 ANQGSEA. CDR3 nucleotide sequence: TGCAGCGTTGTCCGACAGGGGGCCGTCACAGATACGCAGTATTTT. It specifies CSVVRQGAVTDTQYF.

This chain uses TRBV27 with TRBJ2-1; tentative D call: TRBD1 (8 bases). CDR1 and CDR2 (germline): MNHEY, SMNVEV (reference sequence). The CDR3 extends over 17 amino acids. Trimming cost V 4 bases and J 4 bases, with 20 bases left between them. This CDR3 is CASSSLQGGQLYNEQFF. Here the CDR3 DNA reads TGTGCCAGCAGTTCCTTACAGGGGGGGCAACTTTACAATGAGCAGTTCTTC.

Worth noting for this clone: This sample includes further DNA sequences coding for the same CDR3. The rearrangement joins TRBV9 to TRBJ2-3, with no clear D. Germline assignment: CDR1 SGDLS and CDR2 YYNGEE. V lost 0 bases and J 0 bases, leaving 5 bases between the germline ends. This CDR3 comprises 14 residues. The CDR3 region is CASSVDGSTDTQYF. CDR3 nucleotide sequence: TGTGCCAGCAGCGTAGATGGGAGCACAGATACGCAGTATTTT.

This chain uses TRBV19 with TRBJ2-7; tentatively, D is TRBD1 (5 bases). This CDR3 has 13 amino acids. Trimming cost V 1 base and J 3 bases, with 7 bases left between them. Germline V CDR1 and CDR2: LNHDA, SQIVND (reference sequence). The CDR3 region has the DNA TGTGCCAGTAGTATAGCGACAGACTACGAGCAGTACTTC. It yields the protein CASSIATDYEQYF.

The chain carries TRBV7-9 and TRBJ1-3; D gene uncertain. Germline V gene sequence: CDR1 SEHNR, CDR2 FQNEAQ (reference sequence). The V and J ends lost 6 bases and 1 base respectively, with 16 bases between them. The CDR3 sequence is 16 residues long. Here the CDR3 reads CASRKGGGRSGNTIYF. DNA for the CDR3: TGTGCCAGCAGAAAAGGTGGCGGTAGATCTGGAAACACCATATATTTT.